The TCR beta chain described here comes from a study of CD8 T cells in Susac syndrome. CD8+ and CD4+ T cells circulating in blood were sequenced for TCR beta. Purification of the CD8+ and CD4+ T cells relied on negative isolation, and TEMRA cells underwent FACS enrichment. The CDR3 is made up of 14 amino acids. V lost 1 base and J lost 5, with 11 bases in between. Germline V gene lookup returns CDR1 SGHTA and CDR2 FQGNSA. RNA totalling roughly 0.5 to 1 ug underwent reverse transcription with random hexamers. Amplification of TCR beta CDR3 across 54 Vbeta and 13 Jbeta was performed with immunoSEQ multiplex PCR. Each CDR3 protein is one row after TCRdb ran MiXCR on the immunoSEQ multiplex PCR reads. This table has around 150,000 distinct CDR3 sequences, 94% appearing once.

The sample consisted of CD8+ T cells from PBMCs. This chain uses TRBV7-2 with TRBJ2-5; tentatively, D is TRBD2 (6 bases). This receptor was obtained from a human donor in good health. CDR3 in amino acids: CASSLVGSIETQYF. In nucleotides, the CDR3 is TGTGCCAGCAGCTTAGTCGGGAGTATCGAGACCCAGTACTTC.